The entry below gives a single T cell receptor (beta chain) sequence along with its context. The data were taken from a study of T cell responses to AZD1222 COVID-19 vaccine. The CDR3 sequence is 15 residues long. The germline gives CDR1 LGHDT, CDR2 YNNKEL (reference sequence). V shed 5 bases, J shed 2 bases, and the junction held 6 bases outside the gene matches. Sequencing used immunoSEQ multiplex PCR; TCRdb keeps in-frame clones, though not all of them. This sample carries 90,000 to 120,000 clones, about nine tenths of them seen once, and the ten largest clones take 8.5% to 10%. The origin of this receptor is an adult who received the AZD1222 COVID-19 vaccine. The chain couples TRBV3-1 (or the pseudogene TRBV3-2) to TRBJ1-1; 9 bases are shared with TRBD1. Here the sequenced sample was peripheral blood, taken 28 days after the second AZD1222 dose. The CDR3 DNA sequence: TGTGCCAGCAGCGTTCAACAGGGGGCAAACACTGAAGCTTTCTTT. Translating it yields CASSVQQGANTEAFF.